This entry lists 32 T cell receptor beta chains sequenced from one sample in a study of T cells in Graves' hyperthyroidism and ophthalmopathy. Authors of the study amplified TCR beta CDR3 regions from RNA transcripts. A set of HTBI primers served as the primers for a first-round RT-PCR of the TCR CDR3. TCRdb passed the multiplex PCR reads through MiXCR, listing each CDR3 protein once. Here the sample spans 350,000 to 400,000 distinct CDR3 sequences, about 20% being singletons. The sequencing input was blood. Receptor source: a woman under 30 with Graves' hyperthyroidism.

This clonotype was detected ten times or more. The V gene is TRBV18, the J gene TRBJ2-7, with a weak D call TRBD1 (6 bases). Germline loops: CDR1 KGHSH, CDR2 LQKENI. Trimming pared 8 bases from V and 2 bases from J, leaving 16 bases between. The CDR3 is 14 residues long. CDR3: CASSPPGQTYEQYF. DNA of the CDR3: TGTGCCAGCAGCCCCCCCGGACAGACCTACGAGCAGTACTTC.

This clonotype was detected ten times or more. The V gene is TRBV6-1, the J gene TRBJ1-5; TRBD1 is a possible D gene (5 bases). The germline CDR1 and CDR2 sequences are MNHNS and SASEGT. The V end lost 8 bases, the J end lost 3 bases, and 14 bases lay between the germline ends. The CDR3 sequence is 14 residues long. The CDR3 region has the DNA TGTGCCAGCTTAGGAGGGACCCCCAATCAGCCCCAGCATTTT. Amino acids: CASLGGTPNQPQHF.

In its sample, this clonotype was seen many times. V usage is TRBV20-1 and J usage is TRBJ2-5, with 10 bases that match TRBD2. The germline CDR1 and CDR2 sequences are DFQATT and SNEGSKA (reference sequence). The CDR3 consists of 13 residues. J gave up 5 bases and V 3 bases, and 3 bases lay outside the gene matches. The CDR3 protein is CSASSGGVETQYF. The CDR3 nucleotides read TGCAGTGCTAGCAGCGGGGGGGTTGAGACCCAGTACTTC.

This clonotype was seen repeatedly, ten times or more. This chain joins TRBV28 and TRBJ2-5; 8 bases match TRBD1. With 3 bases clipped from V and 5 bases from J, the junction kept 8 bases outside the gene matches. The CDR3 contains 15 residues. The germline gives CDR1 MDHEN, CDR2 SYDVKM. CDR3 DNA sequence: TGTGCCAGCAGTTTGGGCAGGGGGCGGAGGGAGACCCAGTACTTC. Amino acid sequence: CASSLGRGRRETQYF.

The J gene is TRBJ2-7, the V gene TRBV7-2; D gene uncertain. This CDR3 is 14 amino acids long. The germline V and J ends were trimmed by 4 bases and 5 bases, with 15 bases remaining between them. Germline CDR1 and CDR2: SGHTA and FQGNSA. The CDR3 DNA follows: TGTGCCAGCAGCTCCTCGGGTGGGCCCAACGAGCAGTACTTC. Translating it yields CASSSSGGPNEQYF.

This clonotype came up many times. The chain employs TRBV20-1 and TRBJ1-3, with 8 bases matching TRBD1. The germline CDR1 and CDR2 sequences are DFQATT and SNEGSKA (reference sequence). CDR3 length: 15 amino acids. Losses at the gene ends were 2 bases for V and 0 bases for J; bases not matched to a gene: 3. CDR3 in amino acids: CSARRDRRSGNTIYF. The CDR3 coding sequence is TGCAGTGCTAGAAGGGACAGGCGCTCTGGAAACACCATATATTTT.

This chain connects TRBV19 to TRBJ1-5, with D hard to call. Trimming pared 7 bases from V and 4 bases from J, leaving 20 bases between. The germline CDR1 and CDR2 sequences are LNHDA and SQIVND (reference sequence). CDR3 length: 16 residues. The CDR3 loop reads CASIKYAGKSNQPQHF. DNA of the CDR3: TGTGCCAGTATCAAATACGCGGGCAAGAGTAATCAGCCCCAGCATTTT.

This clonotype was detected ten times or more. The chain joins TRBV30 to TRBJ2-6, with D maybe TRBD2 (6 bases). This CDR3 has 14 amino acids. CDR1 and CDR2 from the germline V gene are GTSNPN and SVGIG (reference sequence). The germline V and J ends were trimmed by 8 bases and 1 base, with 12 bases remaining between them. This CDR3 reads CAGPGESGANVLTF. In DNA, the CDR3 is TGTGCCGGACCGGGGGAGTCTGGGGCCAACGTCCTGACTTTC. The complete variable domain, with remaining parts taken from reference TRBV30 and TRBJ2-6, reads SQTIHQWPATLVQPVGSPLSLECTVEGTSNPNLYWYRQAAGRGLQLLFYSVGIGQISSEVPQNLSASRPQDRQFILSSKKLLLSDSGFYLCAGPGESGANVLTFGAGSRLTVL.

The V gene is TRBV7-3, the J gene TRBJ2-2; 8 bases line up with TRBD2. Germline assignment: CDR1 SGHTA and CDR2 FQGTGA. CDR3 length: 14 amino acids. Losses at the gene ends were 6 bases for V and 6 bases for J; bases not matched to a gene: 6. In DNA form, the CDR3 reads TGTGCCAGCAGAGACACCGGGGGGGCCGGGGAGCTGTTTTTT. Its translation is CASRDTGGAGELFF. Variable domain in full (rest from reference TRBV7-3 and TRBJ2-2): GAGVSQTPSNKVTEKGKYVELRCDPISGHTALYWYRQSLGQGPEFLIYFQGTGAADDSGLPNDRFFAVRPEGSVSTLKIQRTERGDSAVYLCASRDTGGAGELFFGEGSRLTVL.

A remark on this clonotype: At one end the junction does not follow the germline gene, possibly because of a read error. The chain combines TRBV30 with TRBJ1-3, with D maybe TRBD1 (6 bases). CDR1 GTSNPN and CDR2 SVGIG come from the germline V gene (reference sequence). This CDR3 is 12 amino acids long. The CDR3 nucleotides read TGTGCCTGGACCGGACAGTGGAACACCATATGTTTT. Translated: CAWTGQWNTICF.

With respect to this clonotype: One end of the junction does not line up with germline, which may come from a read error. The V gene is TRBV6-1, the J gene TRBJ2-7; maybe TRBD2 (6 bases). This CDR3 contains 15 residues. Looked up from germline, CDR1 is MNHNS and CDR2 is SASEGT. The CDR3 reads CASSEGTAGSYDQYF. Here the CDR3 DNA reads TGTGCCAGCAGTGAGGGTACAGCGGGCTCCTACGATCAGTACTTC.

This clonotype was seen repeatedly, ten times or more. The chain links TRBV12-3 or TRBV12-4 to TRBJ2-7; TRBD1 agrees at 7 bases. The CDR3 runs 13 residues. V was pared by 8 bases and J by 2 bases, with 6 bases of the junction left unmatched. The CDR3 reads CASHRQGTYEQYF. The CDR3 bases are TGTGCCAGCCACCGACAGGGCACCTACGAGCAGTACTTC.

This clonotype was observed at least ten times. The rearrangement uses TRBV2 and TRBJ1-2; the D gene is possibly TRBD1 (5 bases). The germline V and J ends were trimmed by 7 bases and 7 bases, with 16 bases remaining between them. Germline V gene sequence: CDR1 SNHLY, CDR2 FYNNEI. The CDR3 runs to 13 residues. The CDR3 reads CASKPGTAGGYTF. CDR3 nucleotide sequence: TGTGCCAGCAAGCCCGGGACGGCCGGTGGCTACACCTTC. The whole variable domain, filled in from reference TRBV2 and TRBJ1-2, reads EPEVTQTPSHQVTQMGQEVILRCVPISNHLYFYWYRQILGQKVEFLVSFYNNEISEKSEIFDDQFSVERPDGSNFTLKIRSTKLEDSAMYFCASKPGTAGGYTFGSGTRLTVV.

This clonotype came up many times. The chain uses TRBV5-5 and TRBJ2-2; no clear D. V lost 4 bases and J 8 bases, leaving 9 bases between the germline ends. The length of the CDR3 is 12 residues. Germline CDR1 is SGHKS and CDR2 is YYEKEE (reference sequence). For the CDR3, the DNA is TGTGCCAGCAGCCCCTCATGGGGGGAGCTGTTTTTT. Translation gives CASSPSWGELFF.

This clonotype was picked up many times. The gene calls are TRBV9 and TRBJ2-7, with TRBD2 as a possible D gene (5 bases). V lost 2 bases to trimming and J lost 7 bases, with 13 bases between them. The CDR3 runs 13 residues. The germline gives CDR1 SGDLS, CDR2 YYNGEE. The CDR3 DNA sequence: TGTGCCAGCAGCGTTGGAGGAGCTGGGGAGCAGTACTTC. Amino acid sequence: CASSVGGAGEQYF. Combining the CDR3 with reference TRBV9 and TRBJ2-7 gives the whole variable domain DSGVTQTPKHLITATGQRVTLRCSPRSGDLSVYWYQQSLDQGLQFLIQYYNGEERAKGNILERFSAQQFPDLHSELNLSSLELGDSALYFCASSVGGAGEQYFGPGTRLTVT.

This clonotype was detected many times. Here the CDR3 reads CASSSSNLEAFF. The CDR3 bases are TGTGCCAGCAGTTCATCAAACTTAGAAGCTTTCTTT. The genes are TRBV6-5 and TRBJ1-1; D remains ambiguous. V lost 4 bases, J lost 8 bases, and 11 bases lay in between. The germline gives CDR1 MNHEY, CDR2 SVGAGI. This CDR3 contains 12 residues.

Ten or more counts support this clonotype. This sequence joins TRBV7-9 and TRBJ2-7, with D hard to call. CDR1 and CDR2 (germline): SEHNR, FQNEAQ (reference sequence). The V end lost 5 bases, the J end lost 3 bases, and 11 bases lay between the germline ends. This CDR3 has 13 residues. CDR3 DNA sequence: TGTGCCAGCAGCCCTGGGCCGGACTACGAGCAGTACTTC. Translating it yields CASSPGPDYEQYF.

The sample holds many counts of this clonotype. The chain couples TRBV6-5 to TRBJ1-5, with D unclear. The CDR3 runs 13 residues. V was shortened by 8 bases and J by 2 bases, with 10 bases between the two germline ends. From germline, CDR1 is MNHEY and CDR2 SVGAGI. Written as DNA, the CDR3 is TGTGCCAGCGTTCGATGGGGCAATCAGCCCCAGCATTTT. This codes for CASVRWGNQPQHF.

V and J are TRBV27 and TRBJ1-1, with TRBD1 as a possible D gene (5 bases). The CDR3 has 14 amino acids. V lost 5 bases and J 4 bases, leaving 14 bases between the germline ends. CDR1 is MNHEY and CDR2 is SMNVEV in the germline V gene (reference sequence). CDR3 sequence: CASSAQGLGTEAFF. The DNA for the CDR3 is TGTGCCAGCAGTGCGCAGGGATTAGGCACTGAAGCTTTCTTT.

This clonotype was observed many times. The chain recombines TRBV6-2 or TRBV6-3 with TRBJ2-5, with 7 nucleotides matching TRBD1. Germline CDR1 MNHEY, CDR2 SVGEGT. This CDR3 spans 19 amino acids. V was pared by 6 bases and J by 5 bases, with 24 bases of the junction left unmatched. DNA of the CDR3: TGTGCCAGCAGCACACGCACTGGTAAGGGGGCTAGAGTCCCCGAGACCCAGTACTTC. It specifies CASSTRTGKGARVPETQYF.

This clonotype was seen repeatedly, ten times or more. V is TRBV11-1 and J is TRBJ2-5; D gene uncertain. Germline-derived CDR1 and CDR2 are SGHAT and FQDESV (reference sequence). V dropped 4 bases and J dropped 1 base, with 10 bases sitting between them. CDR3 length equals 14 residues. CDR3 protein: CASSSGPGQETQYF. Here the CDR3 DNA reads TGTGCCAGCAGCTCAGGACCGGGCCAAGAGACCCAGTACTTC.

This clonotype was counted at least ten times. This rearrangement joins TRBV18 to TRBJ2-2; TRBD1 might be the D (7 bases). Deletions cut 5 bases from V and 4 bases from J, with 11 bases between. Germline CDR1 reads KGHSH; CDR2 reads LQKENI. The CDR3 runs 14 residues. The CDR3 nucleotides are TGTGCCAGCTCAGCGGGACAGAGCACCGGGGAGCTGTTTTTT. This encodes CASSAGQSTGELFF.

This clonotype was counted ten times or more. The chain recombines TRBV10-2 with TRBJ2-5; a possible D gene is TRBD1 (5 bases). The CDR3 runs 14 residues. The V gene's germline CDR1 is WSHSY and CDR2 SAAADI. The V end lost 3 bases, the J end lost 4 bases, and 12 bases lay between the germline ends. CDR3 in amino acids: CASSDPRVGETQYF. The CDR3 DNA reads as TGCGCCAGCAGTGACCCCAGGGTAGGAGAGACCCAGTACTTC.

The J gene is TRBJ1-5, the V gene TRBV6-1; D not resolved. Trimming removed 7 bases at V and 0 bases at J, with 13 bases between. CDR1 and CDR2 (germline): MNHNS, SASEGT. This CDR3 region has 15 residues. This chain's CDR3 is CASTPDGISNQPQHF. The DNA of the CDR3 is TGTGCCAGCACACCCGACGGAATTAGCAATCAGCCCCAGCATTTT.

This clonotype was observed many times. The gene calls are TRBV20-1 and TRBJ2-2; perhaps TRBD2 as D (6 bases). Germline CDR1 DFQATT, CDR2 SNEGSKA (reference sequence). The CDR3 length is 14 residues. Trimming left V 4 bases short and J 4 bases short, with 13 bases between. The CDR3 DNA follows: TGCAGTGCTAATGGGGACTTAACCACCGGGGAGCTGTTTTTT. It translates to CSANGDLTTGELFF.

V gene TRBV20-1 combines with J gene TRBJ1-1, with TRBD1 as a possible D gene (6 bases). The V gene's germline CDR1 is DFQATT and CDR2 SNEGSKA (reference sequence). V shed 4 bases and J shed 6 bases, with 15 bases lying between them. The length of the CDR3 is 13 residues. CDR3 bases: TGCAGTGCTACCCGGGGGCAGAGCGCTGAAGCTTTCTTT. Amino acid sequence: CSATRGQSAEAFF.

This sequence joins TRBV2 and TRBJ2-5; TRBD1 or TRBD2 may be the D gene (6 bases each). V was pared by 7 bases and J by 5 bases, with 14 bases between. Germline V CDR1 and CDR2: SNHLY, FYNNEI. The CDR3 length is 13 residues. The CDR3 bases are TGTGCCAGCACCCCGGACAGCGGGGAGACCCAGTACTTC. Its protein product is CASTPDSGETQYF.

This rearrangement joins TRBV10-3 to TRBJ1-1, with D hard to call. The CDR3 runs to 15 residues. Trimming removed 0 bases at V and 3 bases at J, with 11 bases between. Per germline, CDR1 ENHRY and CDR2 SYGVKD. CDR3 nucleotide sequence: TGTGCCATCAGTGAGTCGGGCAGTCCCGACACTGAAGCTTTCTTT. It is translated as CAISESGSPDTEAFF.

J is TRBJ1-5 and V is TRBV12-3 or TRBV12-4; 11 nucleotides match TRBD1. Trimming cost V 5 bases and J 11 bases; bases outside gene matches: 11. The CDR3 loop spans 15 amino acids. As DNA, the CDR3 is TGTGCCAGCAGTCCCGGACAGGGGGCTACCCAAACCCAGCATTTT. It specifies CASSPGQGATQTQHF.

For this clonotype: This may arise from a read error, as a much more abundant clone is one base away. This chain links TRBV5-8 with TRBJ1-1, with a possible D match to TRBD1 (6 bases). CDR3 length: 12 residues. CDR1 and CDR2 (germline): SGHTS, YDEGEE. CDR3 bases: TGTGCCAGCAGCCGAAAGGGGGATGAAGCTTGCTTT. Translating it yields CASSRKGDEACF.

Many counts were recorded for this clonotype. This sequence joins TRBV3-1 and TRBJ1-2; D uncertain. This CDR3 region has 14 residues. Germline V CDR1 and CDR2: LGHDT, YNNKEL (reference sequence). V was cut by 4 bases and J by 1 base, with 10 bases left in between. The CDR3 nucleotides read TGTGCCAGCAGCCTTCGATCCATTAACTATGGCTACACCTTC. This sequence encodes CASSLRSINYGYTF.

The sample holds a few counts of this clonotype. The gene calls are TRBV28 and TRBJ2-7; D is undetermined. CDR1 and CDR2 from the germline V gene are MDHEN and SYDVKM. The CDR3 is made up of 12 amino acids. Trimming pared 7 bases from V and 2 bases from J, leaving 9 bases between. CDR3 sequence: CASMDHTYEQYF. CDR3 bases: TGTGCCAGCATGGACCACACCTACGAGCAGTACTTC.